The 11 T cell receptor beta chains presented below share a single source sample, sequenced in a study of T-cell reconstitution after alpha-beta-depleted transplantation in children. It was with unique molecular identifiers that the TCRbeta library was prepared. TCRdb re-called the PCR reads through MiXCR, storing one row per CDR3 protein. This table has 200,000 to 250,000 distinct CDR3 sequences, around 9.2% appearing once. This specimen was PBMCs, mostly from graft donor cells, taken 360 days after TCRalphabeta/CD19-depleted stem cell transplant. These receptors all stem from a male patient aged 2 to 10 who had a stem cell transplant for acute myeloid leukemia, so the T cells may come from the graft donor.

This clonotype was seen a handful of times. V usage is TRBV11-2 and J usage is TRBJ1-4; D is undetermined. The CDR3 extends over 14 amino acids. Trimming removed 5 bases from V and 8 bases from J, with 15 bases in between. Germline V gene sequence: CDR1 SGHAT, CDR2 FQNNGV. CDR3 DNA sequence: TGTGCCAGCAGCCCACCGGCGGCTTGGGAAAAACTGTTTTTT. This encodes CASSPPAAWEKLFF.

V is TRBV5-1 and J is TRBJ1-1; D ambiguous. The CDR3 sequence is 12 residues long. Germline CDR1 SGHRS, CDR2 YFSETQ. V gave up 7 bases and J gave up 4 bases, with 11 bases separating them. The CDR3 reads CASRTGGTEAFF. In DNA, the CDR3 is TGCGCCAGCCGCACTGGCGGCACTGAAGCTTTCTTT. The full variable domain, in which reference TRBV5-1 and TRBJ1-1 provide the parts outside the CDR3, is KAGVTQTPRYLIKTRGQQVTLSCSPISGHRSVSWYQQTPGQGLQFLFEYFSETQRNKGNFPGRFSGRQFSNSRSEMNVSTLELGDSALYLCASRTGGTEAFFGQGTRLTVV.

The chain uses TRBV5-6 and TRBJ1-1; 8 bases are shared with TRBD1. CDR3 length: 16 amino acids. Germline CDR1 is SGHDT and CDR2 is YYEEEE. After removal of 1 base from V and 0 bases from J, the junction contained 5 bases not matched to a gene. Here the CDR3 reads CASSLTGGTMNTEAFF. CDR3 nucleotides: TGTGCCAGCAGCTTGACAGGGGGGACCATGAACACTGAAGCTTTCTTT.

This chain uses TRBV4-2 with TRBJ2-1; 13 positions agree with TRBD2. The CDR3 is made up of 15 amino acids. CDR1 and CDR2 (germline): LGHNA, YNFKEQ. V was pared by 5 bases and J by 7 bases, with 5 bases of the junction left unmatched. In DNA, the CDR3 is TGTGCCAGCAGCATTACTAGCGGGAGGGCGAATGAGCAGTTCTTC. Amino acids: CASSITSGRANEQFF.

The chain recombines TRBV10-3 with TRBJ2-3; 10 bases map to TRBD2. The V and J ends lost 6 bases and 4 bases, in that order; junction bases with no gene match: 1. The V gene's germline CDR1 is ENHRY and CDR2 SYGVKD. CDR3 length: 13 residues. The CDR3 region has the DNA TGTGCCATCAGGGGGACTAGCGCAGATACGCAGTATTTT. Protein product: CAIRGTSADTQYF.

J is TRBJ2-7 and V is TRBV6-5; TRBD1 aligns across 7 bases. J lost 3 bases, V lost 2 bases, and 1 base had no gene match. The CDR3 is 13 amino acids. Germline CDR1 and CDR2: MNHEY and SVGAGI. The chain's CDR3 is CASSYRTGYEQYV. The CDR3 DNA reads TGTGCCAGCAGTTACAGGACAGGCTACGAGCAGTACGTC.

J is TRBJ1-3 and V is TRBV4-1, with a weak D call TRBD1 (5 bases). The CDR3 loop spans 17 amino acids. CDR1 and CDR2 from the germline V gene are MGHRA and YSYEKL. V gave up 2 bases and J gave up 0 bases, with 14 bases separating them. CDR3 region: CASSQREQVGSGNTIYF. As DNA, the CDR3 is TGCGCCAGCAGCCAAAGGGAACAGGTGGGCTCTGGAAACACCATATATTTT.

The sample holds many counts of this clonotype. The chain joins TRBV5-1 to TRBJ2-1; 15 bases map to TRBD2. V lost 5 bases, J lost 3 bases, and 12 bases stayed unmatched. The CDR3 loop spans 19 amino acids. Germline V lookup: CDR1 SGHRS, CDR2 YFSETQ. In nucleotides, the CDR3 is TGCGCCAGCAGAAGTGAAACGGGACTAGCGGGAGGAGTCTACAATGAGCAGTTCTTC. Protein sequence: CASRSETGLAGGVYNEQFF.

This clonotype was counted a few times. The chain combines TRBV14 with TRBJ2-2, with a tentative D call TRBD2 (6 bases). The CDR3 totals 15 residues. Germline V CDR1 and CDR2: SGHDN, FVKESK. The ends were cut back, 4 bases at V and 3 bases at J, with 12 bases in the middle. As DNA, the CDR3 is TGTGCCAGCAGCCCTTGGGGGGAGGACACCGGGGAGCTGTTTTTT. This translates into CASSPWGEDTGELFF.

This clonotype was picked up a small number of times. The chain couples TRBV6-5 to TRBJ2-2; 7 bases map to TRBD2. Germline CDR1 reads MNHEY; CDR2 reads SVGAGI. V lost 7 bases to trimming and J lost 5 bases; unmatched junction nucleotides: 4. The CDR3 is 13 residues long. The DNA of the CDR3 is TGTGCCAGCAAAACGGGGGGAACCGGGGAGCTGTTTTTT. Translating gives CASKTGGTGELFF.

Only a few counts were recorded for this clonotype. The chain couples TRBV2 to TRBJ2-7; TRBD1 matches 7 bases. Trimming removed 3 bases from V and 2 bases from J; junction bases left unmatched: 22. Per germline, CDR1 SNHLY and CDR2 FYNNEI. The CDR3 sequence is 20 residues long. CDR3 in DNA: TGTGCCAGCAGTGATTACGGGACGTTTTTTAGGCCCGACAGGGCCTACGAGCAGTACTTC. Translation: CASSDYGTFFRPDRAYEQYF.